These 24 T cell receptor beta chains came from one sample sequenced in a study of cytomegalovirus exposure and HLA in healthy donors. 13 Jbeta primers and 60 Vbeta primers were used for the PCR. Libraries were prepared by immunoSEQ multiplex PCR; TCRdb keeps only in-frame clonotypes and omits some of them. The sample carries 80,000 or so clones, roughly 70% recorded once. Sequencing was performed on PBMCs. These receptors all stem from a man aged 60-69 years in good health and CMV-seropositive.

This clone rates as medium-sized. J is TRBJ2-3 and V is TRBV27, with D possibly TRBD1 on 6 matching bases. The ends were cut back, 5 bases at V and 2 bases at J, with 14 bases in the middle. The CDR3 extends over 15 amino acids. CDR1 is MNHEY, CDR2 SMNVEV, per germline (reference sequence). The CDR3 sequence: CASSPFRGTTDTQYF. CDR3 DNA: TGTGCCAGCAGTCCTTTCAGGGGAACCACAGATACGCAGTATTTT.

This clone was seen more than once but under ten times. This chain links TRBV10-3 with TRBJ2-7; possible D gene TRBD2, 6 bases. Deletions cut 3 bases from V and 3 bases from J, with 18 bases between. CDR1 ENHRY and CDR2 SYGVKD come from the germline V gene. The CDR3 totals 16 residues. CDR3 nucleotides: TGTGCCATCAGTGAAGTCACCGGGACTGTTCGCTACGAGCAGTACTTC. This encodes CAISEVTGTVRYEQYF.

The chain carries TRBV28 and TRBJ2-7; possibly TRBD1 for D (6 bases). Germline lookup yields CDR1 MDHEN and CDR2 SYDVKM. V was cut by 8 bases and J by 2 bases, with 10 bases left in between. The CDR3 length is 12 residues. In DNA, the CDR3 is TGTGCCAGCCGGGACACTGCCTACGAGCAGTACTTC. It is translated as CASRDTAYEQYF. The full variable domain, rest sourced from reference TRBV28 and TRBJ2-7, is DVKVTQSSRYLVKRTGEKVFLECVQDMDHENMFWYRQDPGLGLRLIYFSYDVKMKEKGDIPEGYSVSREKKERFSLILESASTNQTSMYLCASRDTAYEQYFGPGTRLTVT.

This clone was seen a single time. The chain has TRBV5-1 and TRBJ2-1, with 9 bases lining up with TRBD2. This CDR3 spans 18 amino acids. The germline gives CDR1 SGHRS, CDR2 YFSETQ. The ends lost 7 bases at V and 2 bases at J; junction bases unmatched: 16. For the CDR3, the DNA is TGCGCCAGCGTCAAGGGGGGTGGACTAGCGAGTACCTACAATGAGCAGTTCTTC. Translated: CASVKGGGLASTYNEQFF.

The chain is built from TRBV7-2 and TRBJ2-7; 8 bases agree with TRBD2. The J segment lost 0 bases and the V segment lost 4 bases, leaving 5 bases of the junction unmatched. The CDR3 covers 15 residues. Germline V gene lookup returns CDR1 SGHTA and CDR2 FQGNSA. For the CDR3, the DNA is TGTGCCAGCAGCTCCGGGACTAGGAGCTCCTACGAGCAGTACTTC. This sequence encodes CASSSGTRSSYEQYF.

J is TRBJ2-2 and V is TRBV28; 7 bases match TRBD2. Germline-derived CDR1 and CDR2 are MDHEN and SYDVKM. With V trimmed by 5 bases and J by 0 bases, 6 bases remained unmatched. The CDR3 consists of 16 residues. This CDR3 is CASSPPGLSNTGELFF. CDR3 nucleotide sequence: TGTGCCAGCAGTCCCCCGGGACTATCGAACACCGGGGAGCTGTTTTTT.

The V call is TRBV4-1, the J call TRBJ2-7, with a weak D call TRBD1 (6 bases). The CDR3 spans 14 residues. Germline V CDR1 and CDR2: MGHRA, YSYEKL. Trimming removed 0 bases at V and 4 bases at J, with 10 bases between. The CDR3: CASSQDTGPYEQYF. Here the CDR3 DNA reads TGCGCCAGCAGCCAAGATACAGGGCCTTACGAGCAGTACTTC.

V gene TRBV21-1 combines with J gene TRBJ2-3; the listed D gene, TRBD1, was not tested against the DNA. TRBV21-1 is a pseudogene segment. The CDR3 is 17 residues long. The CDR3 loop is CASSKVEQVKSTDTQYF. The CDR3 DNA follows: TGTGCCAGCAGCAAAGTAGAGCAGGTAAAAAGCACAGATACGCAGTATTTT.

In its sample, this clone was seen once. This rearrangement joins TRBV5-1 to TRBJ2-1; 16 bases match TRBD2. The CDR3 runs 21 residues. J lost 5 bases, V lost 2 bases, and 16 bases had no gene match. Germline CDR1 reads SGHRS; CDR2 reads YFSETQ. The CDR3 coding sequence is TGCGCCAGCAGCTTTCGAGGGACTAGCGGGAGGGCCTTGTTTTCCGACAATGAGCAGTTCTTC. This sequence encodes CASSFRGTSGRALFSDNEQFF.

CDR3: CASSFLLREQFF. The DNA for the CDR3 is TGTGCCAGCAGCTTTCTATTGCGTGAGCAGTTCTTC. The chain has TRBV7-2 and TRBJ2-1; D is unresolved. The V gene lost 3 bases and the J gene lost 9 bases, with 9 bases spanning the gap. CDR1 is SGHTA, CDR2 FQGNSA, per germline. The CDR3 consists of 12 residues.

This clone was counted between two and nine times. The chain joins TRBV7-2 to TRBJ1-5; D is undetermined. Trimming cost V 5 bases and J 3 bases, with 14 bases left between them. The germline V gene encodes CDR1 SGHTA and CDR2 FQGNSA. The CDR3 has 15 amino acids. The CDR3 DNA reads TGTGCCAGCAGCCCACGGGTAGGTTCCAATCAGCCCCAGCATTTT. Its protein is CASSPRVGSNQPQHF.

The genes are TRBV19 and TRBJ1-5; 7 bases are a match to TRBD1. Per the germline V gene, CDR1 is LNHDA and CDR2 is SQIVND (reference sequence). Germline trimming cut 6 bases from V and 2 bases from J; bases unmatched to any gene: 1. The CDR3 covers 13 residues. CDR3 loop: CASRGQGNQPQHF. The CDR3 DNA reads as TGTGCCAGTAGAGGACAGGGCAATCAGCCCCAGCATTTT.

Written as DNA, the CDR3 is TGTGCCAGCAGATACCTACAGGGGGTGGTACGGGAGACCCAGTACTTC. This sequence encodes CASRYLQGVVRETQYF. The gene calls are TRBV2 and TRBJ2-5; 8 bases are shared with TRBD1. CDR3 length equals 16 residues. From germline, CDR1 is SNHLY and CDR2 FYNNEI. V was pared by 6 bases and J by 5 bases, with 14 bases of the junction left unmatched. The whole variable domain, remainder taken from reference TRBV2 and TRBJ2-5, is EPEVTQTPSHQVTQMGQEVILRCVPISNHLYFYWYRQILGQKVEFLVSFYNNEISEKSEIFDDQFSVERPDGSNFTLKIRSTKLEDSAMYFCASRYLQGVVRETQYFGPGTRLLVL.

In nucleotides, the CDR3 is TGTGCCAGCAGGTTGACCGACGGGAGCTCCTACAATGAGCAGTTCTTC. Amino acids: CASRLTDGSSYNEQFF. V gene TRBV5-6 combines with J gene TRBJ2-1, with D tentatively TRBD2 (6 bases). This CDR3 contains 16 residues. Germline V CDR1 and CDR2: SGHDT, YYEEEE. V was trimmed by 5 bases and J by 0 bases, leaving 15 bases between them.

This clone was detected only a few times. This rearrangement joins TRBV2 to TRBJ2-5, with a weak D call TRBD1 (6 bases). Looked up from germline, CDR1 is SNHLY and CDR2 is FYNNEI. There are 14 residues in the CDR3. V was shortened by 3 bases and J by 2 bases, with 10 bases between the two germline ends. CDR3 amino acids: CASSEGTRQETQYF. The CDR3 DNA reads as TGTGCCAGCAGTGAGGGGACAAGACAAGAGACCCAGTACTTC.

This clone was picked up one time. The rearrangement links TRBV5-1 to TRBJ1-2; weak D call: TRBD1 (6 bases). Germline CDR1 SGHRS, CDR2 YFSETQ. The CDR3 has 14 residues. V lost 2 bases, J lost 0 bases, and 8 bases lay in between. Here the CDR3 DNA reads TGCGCCAGCAGCTTCGGACAGTCTAACTATGGCTACACCTTC. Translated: CASSFGQSNYGYTF.

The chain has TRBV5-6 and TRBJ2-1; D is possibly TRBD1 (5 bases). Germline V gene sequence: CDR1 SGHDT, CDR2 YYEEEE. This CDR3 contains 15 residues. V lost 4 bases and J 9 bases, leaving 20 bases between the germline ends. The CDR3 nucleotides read TGTGCCAGCAGCCCAGGGTTCAGGGATCGCGGTGAGCAGTTCTTC. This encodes CASSPGFRDRGEQFF.

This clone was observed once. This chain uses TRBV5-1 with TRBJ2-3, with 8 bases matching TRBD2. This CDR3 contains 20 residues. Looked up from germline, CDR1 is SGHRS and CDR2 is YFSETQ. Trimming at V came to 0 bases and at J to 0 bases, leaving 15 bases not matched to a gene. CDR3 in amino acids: CASSLGGSGTRDLSTDTQYF. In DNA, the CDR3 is TGCGCCAGCAGCTTGGGAGGTTCCGGGACTAGAGACCTTAGCACAGATACGCAGTATTTT.

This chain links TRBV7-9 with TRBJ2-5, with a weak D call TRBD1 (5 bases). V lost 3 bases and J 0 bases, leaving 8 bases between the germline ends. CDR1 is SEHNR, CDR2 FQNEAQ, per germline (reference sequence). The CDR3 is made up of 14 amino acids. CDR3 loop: CASSFPGYQETQYF. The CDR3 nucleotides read TGTGCCAGCAGCTTCCCAGGGTACCAAGAGACCCAGTACTTC.

CDR3 nucleotides: TGTGCCAGCAGCCCCGCGGGACAGGGTGACGAGCAGTACTTC. It encodes CASSPAGQGDEQYF. J is TRBJ2-7 and V is TRBV7-3, with TRBD1 matching over 9 bases. Germline CDR1 and CDR2: SGHTA and FQGTGA. The CDR3 length is 14 residues. The V segment lost 5 bases and the J segment 5 bases; nucleotides outside the gene matches: 7.

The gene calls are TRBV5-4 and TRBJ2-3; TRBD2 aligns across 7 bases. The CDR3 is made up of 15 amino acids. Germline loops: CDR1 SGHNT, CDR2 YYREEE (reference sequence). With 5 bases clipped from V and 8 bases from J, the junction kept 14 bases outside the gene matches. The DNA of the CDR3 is TGTGCCAGCAGATTCGGAGGCGGGGGAGCCGTTACGCAGTATTTT. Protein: CASRFGGGGAVTQYF. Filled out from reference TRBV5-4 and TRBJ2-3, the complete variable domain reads ETGVTQSPTHLIKTRGQQVTLRCSSQSGHNTVSWYQQALGQGPQFIFQYYREEENGRGNFPPRFSGLQFPNYSSELNVNALELDDSALYLCASRFGGGGAVTQYFGPGTRLTVL.

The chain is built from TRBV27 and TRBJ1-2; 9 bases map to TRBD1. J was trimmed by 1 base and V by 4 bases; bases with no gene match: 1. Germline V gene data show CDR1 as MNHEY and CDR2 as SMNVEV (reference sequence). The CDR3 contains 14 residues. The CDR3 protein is CASSYRGLNYGYTF. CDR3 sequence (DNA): TGTGCCAGCAGTTACAGGGGGCTTAACTATGGCTACACCTTC.

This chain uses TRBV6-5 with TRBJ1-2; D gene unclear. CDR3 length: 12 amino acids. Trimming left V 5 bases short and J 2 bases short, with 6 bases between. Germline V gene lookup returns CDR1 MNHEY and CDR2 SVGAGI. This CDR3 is CASSTRNYGYTF. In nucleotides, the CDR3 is TGTGCCAGCAGTACCCGGAACTATGGCTACACCTTC.

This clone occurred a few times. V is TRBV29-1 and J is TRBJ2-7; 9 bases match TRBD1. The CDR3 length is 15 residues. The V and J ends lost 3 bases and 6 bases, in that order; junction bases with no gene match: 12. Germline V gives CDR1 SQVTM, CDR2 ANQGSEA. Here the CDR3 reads CSVEGLGQGTSEQYF. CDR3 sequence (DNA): TGCAGCGTTGAGGGCCTCGGACAGGGGACCAGCGAGCAGTACTTC.